Listed below are T cell receptor beta chains from one sample, sequenced in a study of cytomegalovirus exposure and HLA in healthy donors. Some clones are missing from TCRdb's copy, which holds only in-frame ones; the method was immunoSEQ multiplex PCR. The sample carries around 130,000 clones, 89% recorded once. The sequencing input was PBMCs. All receptors derive from a man aged 25-45 years in good health and CMV-seronegative. CDR3s include the opening cysteine and the closing phenylalanine or tryptophan. The order of the fields is J gene, D gene, V gene, clone size, CDR3 protein, CDR3 DNA. D genes are given only for firm matches. Clone size is given for some rows only: seen once, a few or many times, or a class if the clone is expanded.

TRBJ2-3 TRBD2 TRBV5-4 - CASSWTSGGVGDTQYF TGTGCCAGCAGCTGGACTAGCGGGGGGGTAGGGGATACGCAGTATTTT
TRBJ1-2 TRBD1 TRBV4-2 - CASSQNGQGVGYGYTF TGTGCCAGCAGCCAAAACGGACAGGGTGTGGGGTATGGCTACACCTTC
TRBJ2-3 - TRBV4-1 - CASTHPLRTDTQYF TGCGCCAGCACCCACCCCCTGCGGACAGATACGCAGTATTTT
TRBJ2-5 TRBD1 TRBV19 - CASSTRPRDRRISYQETQYF TGTGCCAGTAGTACAAGACCTCGGGACAGGCGAATATCGTACCAAGAGACCCAGTACTTC
TRBJ2-2 - TRBV19 - CASSIGGRVGELFF TGTGCCAGTAGTATAGGGGGCCGGGTCGGGGAGCTGTTTTTT
TRBJ2-2 - TRBV28 medium-sized CASSPSTDGNTGELFF TGTGCCAGCAGTCCTTCGACTGACGGGAACACCGGGGAGCTGTTTTTT
TRBJ1-5 - TRBV4-2 - CASSQDRGRNQPQHF TGTGCCAGCAGCCAAGACAGGGGAAGGAATCAGCCCCAGCATTTT
TRBJ2-6 - TRBV18 - CASSLRRSGANVLTF TGTGCCAGCTCACTGAGGAGATCTGGGGCCAACGTCCTGACTTTC
TRBJ1-2 TRBD1 TRBV7-9 - CASSPRTGGGYTF TGTGCCAGCAGCCCTAGGACAGGCGGTGGCTACACCTTC
TRBJ1-1 TRBD1 TRBV27 - CASSPQDRGWNTEAFF TGTGCCAGCAGTCCACAGGACAGGGGTTGGAACACTGAAGCTTTCTTT
TRBJ1-2 - TRBV7-9 - CASSFGEGYTF TGTGCCAGCAGCTTTGGGGAGGGCTACACCTTC
TRBJ2-7 TRBD1 TRBV4-3 - CASSQDLGQDYEQYF TGCGCCAGCAGCCAAGATCTCGGACAGGACTACGAGCAGTACTTC
TRBJ2-6 - TRBV5-6 - CASSSRGSGANVLTF TGTGCCAGCAGCTCCAGGGGCTCTGGGGCCAACGTCCTGACTTTC